This entry lists 14 T cell receptor beta chains sequenced from one sample in a study of T-cell memory formation after mild COVID-19 (dated by TCRdb to 2020 to 2023). Library construction relied on 5' RACE. The instrument given in TCRdb is Illumina NovaSeq 6000. TCRdb trimmed public reads at Q25 via fastp, called clones via MiXCR and kept in-frame beta chains. Rows are unified per CDR3 protein, each entry keeping the most common DNA and genes. The sample yields about 340,000 distinct CDR3 sequences; more than 15% were counted once. The ten largest clonotypes hold approximately 20% of the sample. The sequencing input was PBMCs or a T cell subset sorted from them (not recorded which). The receptors here all came from a man aged 18 to 29 who had mild COVID-19 (a few samples of this study predate the infection). The sample titles of this study are shuffled in the database, so cell type and time point are left out; the donor was told from shared clones.

This clonotype was counted at least ten times. V and J are TRBV7-2 and TRBJ1-6, with a tentative D call TRBD1 (5 bases). V lost 5 bases, J lost 8 bases, and 13 bases lay in between. This CDR3 contains 14 residues. CDR1 is SGHTA and CDR2 is FQGNSA in the germline V gene. As DNA, the CDR3 is TGTGCCAGCAGCCCTATGGGGCGGTATTCACCCCTCCACTTT. Its protein product is CASSPMGRYSPLHF.

The CDR3 sequence is CASSTDRGKGNQPQHF. CDR3 in DNA: TGTGCCAGCAGCACAGACAGGGGCAAAGGCAATCAGCCCCAGCATTTT. V usage is TRBV7-9 and J usage is TRBJ1-5; TRBD1 agrees at 8 bases. Trimming at V came to 5 bases and at J to 2 bases, leaving 8 bases not matched to a gene. In germline, CDR1 is SEHNR, CDR2 FQNEAQ (reference sequence). The CDR3 is 16 residues long. The complete variable domain, with remaining parts taken from reference TRBV7-9 and TRBJ1-5, reads DTGVSQNPRHKITKRGQNVTFRCDPISEHNRLYWYRQTLGQGPEFLTYFQNEAQLEKSRLLSDRFSAERPKGSFSTLEIQRTEQGDSAMYLCASSTDRGKGNQPQHFGDGTRLSIL.

The DNA for the CDR3 is TGTGCCAGCAGTTCAGAACGACAGGGCGCATCCTACGAGCAGTACTTC. Translated: CASSSERQGASYEQYF. This chain links TRBV27 with TRBJ2-7; TRBD1 aligns across 7 bases. CDR3 size: 16 residues. Germline lookup yields CDR1 MNHEY and CDR2 SMNVEV (reference sequence). V lost 4 bases to trimming and J lost 1 base; unmatched junction nucleotides: 10.

The chain recombines TRBV6-2 or TRBV6-3 with TRBJ1-2; D ambiguous. Germline CDR1 is MNHEY and CDR2 is SVGEGT. The CDR3 covers 13 residues. Trimming removed 4 bases at V and 5 bases at J, with 11 bases between. CDR3 in amino acids: CASSSVWEYGYTF. CDR3 in DNA: TGTGCCAGCAGTTCGGTTTGGGAATATGGCTACACCTTC.

In its sample, this clonotype was seen many times. The genes are TRBV5-1 and TRBJ1-1; weak D call: TRBD1 (6 bases). V shed 0 bases and J shed 2 bases, with 20 bases lying between them. CDR3 length: 18 amino acids. The germline V gene encodes CDR1 SGHRS and CDR2 YFSETQ. This chain's CDR3 is CASSLAGGLRGGNTEAFF. CDR3 coding DNA: TGCGCCAGCAGCTTGGCCGGAGGCCTTAGAGGGGGAAACACTGAAGCTTTCTTT. Drawing the rest from reference TRBV5-1 and TRBJ1-1, the complete variable domain is KAGVTQTPRYLIKTRGQQVTLSCSPISGHRSVSWYQQTPGQGLQFLFEYFSETQRNKGNFPGRFSGRQFSNSRSEMNVSTLELGDSALYLCASSLAGGLRGGNTEAFFGQGTRLTVV.

The chain recombines TRBV20-1 with TRBJ2-7; the match to TRBD2 covers 8 bases. The germline CDR1 and CDR2 sequences are DFQATT and SNEGSKA (reference sequence). The V and J ends lost 0 bases and 3 bases, in that order; junction bases with no gene match: 7. There are 15 residues in the CDR3. The CDR3 nucleotides read TGCAGTGCTAGAGATCCGGGAGGGAAGCTCTACGAGCAGTACGTC. Translation: CSARDPGGKLYEQYV.

This clonotype occurred a few times. The rearrangement links TRBV11-2 to TRBJ2-1; possibly TRBD2 for D (6 bases). From germline, CDR1 is SGHAT and CDR2 FQNNGV. V was clipped by 1 base and J by 10 bases, with 8 bases between them. The CDR3 has 12 amino acids. The CDR3 DNA follows: TGTGCCAGCAGCTTAGTTGGGAGGGAGCAGTTCTTC. Residues: CASSLVGREQFF.

This clonotype was recorded a few times. The chain links TRBV5-8 to TRBJ2-3, with 9 bases that match TRBD2. The CDR3 runs to 15 residues. CDR1 is SGHTS and CDR2 is YDEGEE in the germline V gene. The V segment lost 2 bases and the J segment 5 bases; nucleotides outside the gene matches: 6. CDR3 bases: TGTGCCAGCAGCTTATTAGCGGGGGCGGGAGATACGCAGTATTTT. Translating gives CASSLLAGAGDTQYF.

The sample holds many counts of this clonotype. The chain joins TRBV29-1 to TRBJ2-3; D gene unclear. This CDR3 comprises 13 residues. With 6 bases removed from V and 5 bases from J, the gap between germline ends came to 15 bases. Germline V CDR1 and CDR2: SQVTM, ANQGSEA. CDR3 sequence reads: CSVFAPSRDTQYF. The DNA for the CDR3 is TGCAGCGTCTTCGCCCCTAGTAGAGATACGCAGTATTTT.

The chain uses TRBV11-2 and TRBJ2-3, with D perhaps being TRBD1 or TRBD2 (5 bases each). Trimming removed 5 bases from V and 2 bases from J, with 14 bases in between. The germline V gene encodes CDR1 SGHAT and CDR2 FQNNGV. This CDR3 has 15 residues. The CDR3 coding sequence is TGTGCCAGCAGCCCCCCGGGACCAGTCACAGATACGCAGTATTTT. It encodes CASSPPGPVTDTQYF.

Ten or more counts support this clonotype. This chain's CDR3 is CASSGDSRRDTQYF. The CDR3 DNA reads TGCGCCAGCAGTGGAGATTCTCGGAGAGATACGCAGTATTTT. The rearrangement links TRBV5-1 to TRBJ2-3; D gene uncertain. Germline-derived CDR1 and CDR2 are SGHRS and YFSETQ. The CDR3 length is 14 residues. V dropped 5 bases and J dropped 5 bases, with 15 bases sitting between them. Complete variable domain (other parts from reference TRBV5-1 and TRBJ2-3): KAGVTQTPRYLIKTRGQQVTLSCSPISGHRSVSWYQQTPGQGLQFLFEYFSETQRNKGNFPGRFSGRQFSNSRSEMNVSTLELGDSALYLCASSGDSRRDTQYFGPGTRLTVL.

This clonotype was counted only a few times. The chain carries TRBV28 and TRBJ1-2; D gene unclear. Trimming removed 3 bases at V and 8 bases at J, with 13 bases between. The CDR3 spans 13 residues. The germline V gene encodes CDR1 MDHEN and CDR2 SYDVKM. The CDR3 DNA reads as TGTGCCAGCAGTTTCATGGACTCCTCCGGCTACACCTTC. Translation gives CASSFMDSSGYTF.

This clonotype was counted between two and nine times. The CDR3 is CASSQDGDSNQPQHF. The CDR3 nucleotides are TGTGCCAGCAGCCAAGATGGGGATAGCAATCAGCCCCAGCATTTT. The chain carries TRBV4-2 and TRBJ1-5; the D is unclear. Deletions cut 0 bases from V and 0 bases from J, with 6 bases between. Looked up from germline, CDR1 is LGHNA and CDR2 is YNFKEQ. The CDR3 is 15 residues long.

Comments on this clonotype: The junction differs from germline at one of its ends, possibly a read error. The chain employs TRBV5-1 and TRBJ2-6; D gene ambiguous. This CDR3 region has 16 residues. Germline values: CDR1 SGHRS, CDR2 YFSETQ. DNA for the CDR3: TGCGCCAGCAGCTTGGACCGGACCTCTGGGACCAACGTCCTGACTTTC. It codes for CASSLDRTSGTNVLTF. The full variable domain, rest sourced from reference TRBV5-1 and TRBJ2-6, is KAGVTQTPRYLIKTRGQQVTLSCSPISGHRSVSWYQQTPGQGLQFLFEYFSETQRNKGNFPGRFSGRQFSNSRSEMNVSTLELGDSALYLCASSLDRTSGTNVLTFGAGSRLTVL.